This TCR beta chain appears in the sequencing data of a study of blood T cell repertoires in COVID-19. Exposed participants encountered a COVID-19 case during the 2 weeks preceding study entry. Original data processing: Reference gene primer amplification gave nucleated cell count estimates. The method was immunoSEQ multiplex PCR; TCRdb's version includes in-frame clones alone and lacks a portion of them. D and trimming were read from the DNA, whereas the V and J calls and clone size are those reported in that table. The repertoire has some 190,000 clones, 80% of them found once; the top ten carry 13% to 15%. Trimming cost V 4 bases and J 6 bases; bases outside gene matches: 5. The germline V gene has CDR1 GTSNPN and CDR2 SVGIG (reference sequence). This CDR3 is built from 13 residues.

Sequences were obtained from PBMCs or T cells enriched from blood (not recorded which). The clonotype comes from a man aged 60 to 69 who had been exposed to COVID-19. The chain has TRBV30 and TRBJ2-2, with 7 bases aligning to TRBD2. CDR3 DNA: TGTGCCTGGACTAGCGGTTCGGCCGGGGAGCTGTTTTTT. This sequence encodes CAWTSGSAGELFF.